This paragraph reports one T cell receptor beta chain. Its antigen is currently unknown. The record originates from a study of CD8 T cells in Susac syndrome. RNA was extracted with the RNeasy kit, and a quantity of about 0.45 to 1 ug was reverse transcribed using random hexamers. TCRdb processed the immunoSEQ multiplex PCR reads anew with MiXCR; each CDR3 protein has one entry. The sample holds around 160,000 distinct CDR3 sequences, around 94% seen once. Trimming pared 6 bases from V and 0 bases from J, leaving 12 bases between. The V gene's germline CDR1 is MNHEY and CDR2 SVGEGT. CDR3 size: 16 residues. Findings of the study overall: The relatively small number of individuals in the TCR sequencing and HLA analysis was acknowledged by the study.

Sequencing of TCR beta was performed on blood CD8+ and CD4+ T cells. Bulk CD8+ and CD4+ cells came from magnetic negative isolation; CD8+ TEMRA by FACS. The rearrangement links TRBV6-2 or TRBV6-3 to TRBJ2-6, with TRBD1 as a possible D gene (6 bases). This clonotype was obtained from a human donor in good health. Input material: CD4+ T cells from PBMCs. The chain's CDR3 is CASRQGPRSGANVLTF. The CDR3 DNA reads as TGTGCCAGCAGACAGGGTCCGCGCTCTGGGGCCAACGTCCTGACTTTC.